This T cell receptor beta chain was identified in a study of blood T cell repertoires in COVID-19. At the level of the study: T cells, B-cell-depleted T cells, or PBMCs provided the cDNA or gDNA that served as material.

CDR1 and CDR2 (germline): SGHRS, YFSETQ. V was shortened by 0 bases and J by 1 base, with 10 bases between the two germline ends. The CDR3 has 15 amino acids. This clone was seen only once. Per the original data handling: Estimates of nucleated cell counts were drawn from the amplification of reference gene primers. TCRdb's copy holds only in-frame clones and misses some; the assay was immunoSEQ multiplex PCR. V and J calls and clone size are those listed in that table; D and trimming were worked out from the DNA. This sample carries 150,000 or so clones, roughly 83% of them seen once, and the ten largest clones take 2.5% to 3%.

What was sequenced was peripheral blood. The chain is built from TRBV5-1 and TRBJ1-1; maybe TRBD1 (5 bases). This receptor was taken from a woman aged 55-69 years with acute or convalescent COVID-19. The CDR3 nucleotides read TGCGCCAGCAGCTTGGTTGGGGGGAAGAACACTGAAGCTTTCTTT. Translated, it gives CASSLVGGKNTEAFF.